This T cell receptor beta chain was sequenced for a study of blood T cells in healthy people across ages. The use of a sample-barcoded 5' primer and a J-beta primer mix characterized a second PCR of roughly 7 to 12 cycles. CDR3-containing paired-end reads numbering at least 2.5 million came from each sample. TCRdb re-called the 5' RACE reads with MiXCR, one entry per CDR3 protein. The sample carries some 640,000 distinct CDR3 sequences, approximately 49% recorded once. Study-level points and caveats: Estimated diversity, derived from one million T cells, was regarded as an underestimate.

Researchers collected about 9.1 milliliters of peripheral blood from every single donor. The amount of total RNA extracted per sample was at least 5.5 micrograms. This CDR3 comprises 15 residues. CDR1 and CDR2 (germline): MNHEY, SVGEGT. With V trimmed by 6 bases and J by 4 bases, 9 bases remained unmatched. The sample holds a few counts of this clonotype. Its specificity is not known. The sequence was obtained from a woman aged 60-75 years in good health. The chain has TRBV6-2 or TRBV6-3 and TRBJ2-5; 9 nucleotides line up with TRBD1. Sequenced material: blood. CDR3 sequence: CASRPGQGRGETQYF. The DNA of the CDR3 is TGTGCCAGCAGACCGGGACAGGGACGCGGAGAGACCCAGTACTTC.